This T cell receptor (beta chain) is from a study of control samples from healthy donors and cancer patients. This CDR3 is 13 amino acids long. Trimming took off 10 bases at V and 8 bases at J, with 17 bases between the two ends. The germline CDR1 and CDR2 sequences are LNHDA and SQIVND (reference sequence). The table came from immunoSEQ multiplex PCR; TCRdb's copy has only in-frame clones and leaves some out. The data hold about 130,000 clones, with around 90% observed a single time. The receptor was derived from a middle-aged man in good health. J is TRBJ1-4 and V is TRBV19, with D tentatively TRBD1 (5 bases). The sequenced sample was blood. CDR3 nucleotides: TGTGCCACCTCCGACAGCCTGGGGGAAAAACTGTTTTTT. This codes for CATSDSLGEKLFF.